Shown below are 12 T cell receptor beta chains from a single sample sequenced in a study of shared clonotypes between healthy human individuals (dated by TCRdb to between 2020 and 2021). The library was obtained by the immunoSEQ multiplex PCR assay. Drawn from immuneACCESS, this table holds only the in-frame rearrangements with V and J called that TCRdb kept. Clones are partly lost; checked studies trace under half to an unresolved V gene and leave the rest unexplained. The sample table records some 2,400,000 clones; approximately 94% of these occur just once. The ten most abundant clones make up 0.1% to 0.15% of the sample. Sequenced sample: naive CD4+ T cells sorted from blood. The cell subset or site label, as the study defines it: CD45RA+ positively selected. All receptors come from a man aged 18 to 29 in good health.

This chain connects TRBV30 to TRBJ1-1; no clear D gene. The V end was cut by 2 bases, the J end by 5 bases, with 15 bases between. This CDR3 comprises 14 residues. Germline CDR1 and CDR2: GTSNPN and SVGIG (reference sequence). The CDR3 nucleotides read TGTGCCTGGAGTACCGAGGGAGGTTGGACTGAAGCTTTCTTT. It encodes CAWSTEGGWTEAFF.

This chain uses TRBV14 with TRBJ2-7; D is ambiguous. Germline-derived CDR1 and CDR2 are SGHDN and FVKESK. CDR3 length equals 14 residues. Trimming removed 4 bases at V and 3 bases at J, with 13 bases between. The CDR3 is CASSPVLGNYEQYF. CDR3 nucleotides: TGTGCCAGCAGCCCCGTTCTGGGGAACTACGAGCAGTACTTC.

Concerning this clone itself: The sample has other DNA sequences that encode this CDR3 too. The chain carries TRBV5-4 and TRBJ2-7; 8 nucleotides match TRBD2. Germline CDR1 SGHNT, CDR2 YYREEE (reference sequence). The V and J ends lost 4 bases and 0 bases, in that order; junction bases with no gene match: 6. This CDR3 is 15 amino acids long. This chain's CDR3 is CASSLSGTSSYEQYF. The CDR3 coding sequence is TGTGCCAGCAGCCTTAGCGGGACCAGCTCCTACGAGCAGTACTTC. Complete variable domain (other parts from reference TRBV5-4 and TRBJ2-7): ETGVTQSPTHLIKTRGQQVTLRCSSQSGHNTVSWYQQALGQGPQFIFQYYREEENGRGNFPPRFSGLQFPNYSSELNVNALELDDSALYLCASSLSGTSSYEQYFGPGTRLTVT.

This clone was counted once. The J gene is TRBJ2-1, the V gene TRBV25-1; D tentatively fits TRBD1 or TRBD2 (5 bases each). The CDR3 has 18 amino acids. CDR1 and CDR2 from the germline V gene are MGHDK and SYGVNS. Trimming removed 0 bases at V and 6 bases at J, with 21 bases between. The CDR3 DNA follows: TGTGCCAGCAGTGAATATAACATTAGGGACCGGTCCGGCAATGAGCAGTTCTTC. As protein: CASSEYNIRDRSGNEQFF.

V usage is TRBV9 and J usage is TRBJ2-5, with 16 bases that match TRBD2. J was trimmed by 4 bases and V by 2 bases; bases with no gene match: 5. The V gene's germline CDR1 is SGDLS and CDR2 YYNGEE. The CDR3 runs to 17 residues. The CDR3 DNA reads TGTGCCAGCAGCGTCGGGACTAGCGGGGGGGCCGCAGAGACCCAGTACTTC. Its protein product is CASSVGTSGGAAETQYF. The whole variable domain, filled in from reference TRBV9 and TRBJ2-5, reads DSGVTQTPKHLITATGQRVTLRCSPRSGDLSVYWYQQSLDQGLQFLIQYYNGEERAKGNILERFSAQQFPDLHSELNLSSLELGDSALYFCASSVGTSGGAAETQYFGPGTRLLVL.

This chain joins TRBV30 and TRBJ2-2; D might be TRBD2 (5 bases). This CDR3 comprises 12 residues. Germline lookup yields CDR1 GTSNPN and CDR2 SVGIG (reference sequence). Trimming stripped 4 bases from V and 7 bases from J, with 10 bases between. DNA of the CDR3: TGTGCCTGGATGAAAGGAGGCGGGGAGCTGTTTTTT. It translates to CAWMKGGGELFF.

To note about this clone: The identical CDR3 is also encoded by other nucleotide sequences in the sample. V gene TRBV5-1 combines with J gene TRBJ2-3, with 8 bases identical to TRBD1. V shed 0 bases, J shed 2 bases, and the junction held 2 bases outside the gene matches. Germline CDR1 reads SGHRS; CDR2 reads YFSETQ. The length of the CDR3 is 15 residues. This chain's CDR3 is CASSLGTGPTDTQYF. The DNA of the CDR3 is TGCGCCAGCAGCTTGGGGACAGGGCCCACAGATACGCAGTATTTT.

V and J are TRBV9 and TRBJ2-3, with 7 bases that match TRBD2. V was pared by 3 bases and J by 4 bases, with 8 bases of the junction left unmatched. Germline loops: CDR1 SGDLS, CDR2 YYNGEE. CDR3 length equals 15 residues. CDR3 DNA sequence: TGTGCCAGCAGCGCACCAAGACTAGCCGCAGATACGCAGTATTTT. This encodes CASSAPRLAADTQYF. The whole variable domain, filled in from reference TRBV9 and TRBJ2-3, reads DSGVTQTPKHLITATGQRVTLRCSPRSGDLSVYWYQQSLDQGLQFLIQYYNGEERAKGNILERFSAQQFPDLHSELNLSSLELGDSALYFCASSAPRLAADTQYFGPGTRLTVL.

The chain employs TRBV28 and TRBJ2-7; unclear D gene. The ends were cut back, 4 bases at V and 4 bases at J, with 11 bases in the middle. The CDR3 has 13 residues. Germline V CDR1 and CDR2: MDHEN, SYDVKM. The CDR3: CASSSPGKYEQYF. The DNA for the CDR3 is TGTGCCAGCAGTTCCCCTGGCAAATACGAGCAGTACTTC.

Details on this clone: The same CDR3 also results from other DNA sequences found in this sample. The V call is TRBV19, the J call TRBJ2-7; 9 nucleotides align to TRBD1. The CDR3 length is 15 residues. V gave up 2 bases and J gave up 2 bases; unmatched junction bases: 4. The germline V gene has CDR1 LNHDA and CDR2 SQIVND (reference sequence). CDR3 nucleotide sequence: TGTGCCAGTAGTATATATGGGACAGGGACCTACGAGCAGTACTTC. It specifies CASSIYGTGTYEQYF. Complete variable domain (other parts from reference TRBV19 and TRBJ2-7): DGGITQSPKYLFRKEGQNVTLSCEQNLNHDAMYWYRQDPGQGLRLIYYSQIVNDFQKGDIAEGYSVSREKKESFPLTVTSAQKNPTAFYLCASSIYGTGTYEQYFGPGTRLTVT.

The rearrangement joins TRBV18 to TRBJ1-4; no reliable D call. Germline CDR1 is KGHSH and CDR2 is LQKENI. Trimming pared 6 bases from V and 8 bases from J, leaving 13 bases between. This CDR3 is 13 amino acids long. CDR3 DNA: TGTGCCAGCTCCACCCTGGGTTGGGAAAAACTGTTTTTT. The encoded protein is CASSTLGWEKLFF.

The chain joins TRBV10-3 to TRBJ2-5; 9 positions match TRBD1. Germline V gives CDR1 ENHRY, CDR2 SYGVKD. Losses at the gene ends were 3 bases for V and 5 bases for J; bases not matched to a gene: 13. This CDR3 is 17 amino acids long. The CDR3 protein is CAISESWGTGSVETQYF. In nucleotides, the CDR3 is TGTGCCATCAGTGAATCCTGGGGGACAGGGTCGGTGGAGACCCAGTACTTC.